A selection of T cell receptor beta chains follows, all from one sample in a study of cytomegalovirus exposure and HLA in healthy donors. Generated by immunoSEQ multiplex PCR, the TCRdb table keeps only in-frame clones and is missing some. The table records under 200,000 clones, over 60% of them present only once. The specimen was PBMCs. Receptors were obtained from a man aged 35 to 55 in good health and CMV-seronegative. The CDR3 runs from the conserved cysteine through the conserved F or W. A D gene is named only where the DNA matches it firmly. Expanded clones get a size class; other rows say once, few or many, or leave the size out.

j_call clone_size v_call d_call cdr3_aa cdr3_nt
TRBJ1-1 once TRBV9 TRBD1 CASSAQTGITEAFF TGTGCCAGCAGCGCCCAGACAGGGATCACTGAAGCTTTCTTT
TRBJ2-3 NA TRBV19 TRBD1 CASKKGGKGTDTQYF TGTGCCAGTAAAAAAGGGGGCAAGGGAACAGATACGCAGTATTTT
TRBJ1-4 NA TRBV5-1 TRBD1 CASSLDTGGSEKLFF TGCGCCAGCAGCTTGGATACAGGGGGCTCTGAAAAACTGTTTTTT
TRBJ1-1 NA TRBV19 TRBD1 CASSAGTGGNTEAFF TGTGCCAGTAGTGCTGGGACAGGAGGGAACACTGAAGCTTTCTTT
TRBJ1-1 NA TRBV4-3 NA CASSHDTDGGTEAFF TGCGCCAGCAGCCATGATACTGACGGGGGCACTGAAGCTTTCTTT
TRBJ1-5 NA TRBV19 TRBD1 CASTNQGAYQPQHF TGTGCCAGCACAAATCAGGGGGCTTATCAGCCCCAGCATTTT
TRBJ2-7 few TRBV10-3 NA CAVARISYEQYF TGTGCCGTCGCCAGGATCTCCTACGAGCAGTACTTC
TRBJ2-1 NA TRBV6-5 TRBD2 CASRRGRSSYNEQFF TGTGCCAGCAGACGCGGGAGGAGCTCCTACAATGAGCAGTTCTTC
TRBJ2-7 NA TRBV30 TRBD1 CAWSDHRGSVYEQYF TGTGCCTGGAGTGACCACAGGGGATCCGTCTACGAGCAGTACTTC
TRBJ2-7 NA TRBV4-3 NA CASSQGLGGEQYF TGCGCCAGCAGCCAAGGTCTGGGGGGCGAGCAGTACTTC
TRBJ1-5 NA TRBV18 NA CASSPYAGAVDQPQHF TGTGCCAGCTCACCCTATGCAGGGGCGGTAGATCAGCCCCAGCATTTT
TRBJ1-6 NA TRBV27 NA CASSLSRRDNSPLHF TGTGCCAGCAGTTTATCGCGGCGGGATAATTCACCCCTCCACTTT
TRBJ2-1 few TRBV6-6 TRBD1 CASTDATGTENEQFF TGTGCCAGCACCGATGCTACCGGGACAGAGAATGAGCAGTTCTTC
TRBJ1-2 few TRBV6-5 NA CASSYTGRANYGYTF TGTGCCAGCAGTTACACAGGGAGAGCTAACTATGGCTACACCTTC
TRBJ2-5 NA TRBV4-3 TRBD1 CASSLLYSRDRVPKETQYF TGCGCCAGCAGCCTCCTCTACTCTCGGGACAGGGTCCCCAAAGAGACCCAGTACTTC
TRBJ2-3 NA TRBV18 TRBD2 CASYAQAGGTDTQYF TGTGCCAGCTACGCGCAGGCGGGGGGCACAGATACGCAGTATTTT
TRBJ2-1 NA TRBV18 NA CASSSTSQGGYNEQFF TGTGCCAGCTCATCCACTTCACAGGGTGGCTACAATGAGCAGTTCTTC
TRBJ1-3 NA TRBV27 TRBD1 CASSPGTGGNTIYF TGTGCCAGCAGCCCCGGGACAGGAGGAAATACCATATATTTT
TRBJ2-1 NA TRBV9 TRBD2 CASSPRTSVYNEQFF TGTGCCAGCAGCCCCCGGACTAGCGTCTACAATGAGCAGTTCTTC
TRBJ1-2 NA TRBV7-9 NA CASTWGGLNYGYTF TGTGCCAGCACCTGGGGAGGTCTTAACTATGGCTACACCTTC
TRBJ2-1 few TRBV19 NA CASTIIHRTYNEQFF TGTGCCAGTACCATCATCCACAGAACCTACAATGAGCAGTTCTTC
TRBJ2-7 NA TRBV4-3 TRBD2 CASSQFGGGYEQYF TGCGCCAGCAGCCAATTTGGGGGGGGCTACGAGCAGTACTTC
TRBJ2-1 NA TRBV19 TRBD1 CASSIGTDYNEQFF TGTGCCAGTAGTATCGGGACAGACTACAATGAGCAGTTCTTC